This entry lists 30 T cell receptor beta chains sequenced from one sample in a study of blood T cell repertoires in COVID-19. Repertoires were generated with immunoSEQ multiplex PCR, while TCRdb's copy carries only in-frame clones and drops some. The sample carries some 400,000 clones, about 87% recorded once. The sample comprised PBMCs or T cells enriched from blood (not recorded which). These receptors were obtained from a man aged 25-40 years who had recovered from COVID-19.

Written as DNA, the CDR3 is TGTGCCAGTACCCAGGGCCCTGGAAACACCATATATTTT. Its protein is CASTQGPGNTIYF. The gene calls are TRBV19 and TRBJ1-3; possible D gene TRBD1, 5 bases. Trimming took off 7 bases at V and 2 bases at J, with 9 bases between the two ends. The germline CDR1 and CDR2 sequences are LNHDA and SQIVND (reference sequence). The CDR3 runs 13 residues.

The chain has TRBV14 and TRBJ1-1, with a possible D match to TRBD1 (6 bases). Trimming pared 2 bases from V and 2 bases from J, leaving 12 bases between. Germline V CDR1 and CDR2: SGHDN, FVKESK. CDR3 length: 15 amino acids. The CDR3 nucleotides are TGTGCCAGCAGCCAACTCCGGACAGTCAACACTGAAGCTTTCTTT. This translates into CASSQLRTVNTEAFF.

This clone has just a few counts. The J gene is TRBJ2-2, the V gene TRBV30; 8 nucleotides align to TRBD2. The CDR3 is 15 amino acids. Looked up from germline, CDR1 is GTSNPN and CDR2 is SVGIG (reference sequence). V was pared by 2 bases and J by 5 bases, with 7 bases of the junction left unmatched. This CDR3 reads CAWSPSGGNTGELFF. The CDR3, as DNA: TGTGCCTGGAGTCCCTCGGGGGGGAATACCGGGGAGCTGTTTTTT.

The rearrangement joins TRBV27 to TRBJ2-1, with 10 nucleotides matching TRBD2. CDR3 length: 17 amino acids. J lost 2 bases, V lost 6 bases, and 10 bases had no gene match. Germline-derived CDR1 and CDR2 are MNHEY and SMNVEV (reference sequence). The CDR3, as DNA: TGTGCCAGCAGAAGACTCCTAGCGGGGGTTACCTACAATGAGCAGTTCTTC. It yields the protein CASRRLLAGVTYNEQFF.

V usage is TRBV4-3 and J usage is TRBJ2-6; D might be TRBD1 (6 bases). CDR3 length: 17 amino acids. Germline-derived CDR1 and CDR2 are LGHNA and YSLEER. The V and J ends lost 0 bases and 0 bases respectively, with 9 bases between them. This CDR3 is CASSQEDSFSGANVLTF. The DNA for the CDR3 is TGCGCCAGCAGCCAAGAGGACAGCTTCTCTGGGGCCAACGTCCTGACTTTC.

This chain joins TRBV5-1 and TRBJ1-3; D unresolved. CDR3 length: 15 amino acids. The V and J ends lost 0 bases and 8 bases respectively, with 15 bases between them. The V gene's germline CDR1 is SGHRS and CDR2 YFSETQ. The CDR3 loop is CASSLGPGSWDTIYF. In nucleotides, the CDR3 is TGCGCCAGCAGCTTGGGCCCGGGATCATGGGACACCATATATTTT.

The chain uses TRBV18 and TRBJ2-7, with no clear D. The CDR3 is made up of 13 amino acids. Germline V gene data show CDR1 as KGHSH and CDR2 as LQKENI. The germline V and J ends were trimmed by 6 bases and 6 bases, with 15 bases remaining between them. The CDR3 reads CASSLVPLSEQYF. The CDR3 DNA reads TGTGCCAGCTCTCTAGTCCCTCTCTCCGAGCAGTACTTC.

The chain couples TRBV3-1 (or the pseudogene TRBV3-2) to TRBJ1-6; D ambiguous. Looked up from germline, CDR1 is LGHDT and CDR2 is YNNKEL (reference sequence). This CDR3 spans 15 amino acids. Trimming shortened V by 1 base and J by 10 bases, and 14 bases separated the two germline ends. The CDR3, as DNA: TGTGCCAGCAGCCAAGGTGAGGGTTGGAACTCACCCCTCCACTTT. This codes for CASSQGEGWNSPLHF.

This sequence joins TRBV10-3 and TRBJ2-3; 7 bases match TRBD1. CDR3 length: 12 residues. Per germline, CDR1 ENHRY and CDR2 SYGVKD. V lost 10 bases to trimming and J lost 7 bases; unmatched junction nucleotides: 8. CDR3 amino acids: CATLGGMYTQYF. The CDR3 DNA follows: TGTGCCACCCTAGGGGGCATGTATACGCAGTATTTT.

The sample holds one count of this clone. The V call is TRBV5-1, the J call TRBJ2-5; 7 bases are a match to TRBD2. Germline V CDR1 and CDR2: SGHRS, YFSETQ. The trim removed 2 bases at V and 5 bases at J, leaving 6 bases unmatched. The CDR3 length is 14 residues. The CDR3 DNA sequence: TGCGCCAGCAGCTTCGAGACTAGCCTGGAGACCCAGTACTTC. It encodes CASSFETSLETQYF.

The chain couples TRBV19 to TRBJ1-2, with D unclear. V dropped 7 bases and J dropped 1 base, with 10 bases sitting between them. CDR3 length equals 13 residues. Germline CDR1 LNHDA, CDR2 SQIVND (reference sequence). In DNA, the CDR3 is TGTGCCAGTACCCAACAGTTTAACTATGGCTACACCTTC. Translated, it gives CASTQQFNYGYTF.

CDR3 DNA: TGTGCCAGTACAGGGTCGGGGAACTATGGCTACACCTTC. It yields the protein CASTGSGNYGYTF. This chain joins TRBV3-1 (or the pseudogene TRBV3-2) and TRBJ1-2; TRBD1 might be the D (6 bases). The V gene's germline CDR1 is LGHDT and CDR2 YNNKEL (reference sequence). V was pared by 9 bases and J by 2 bases, with 13 bases between. CDR3 length: 13 amino acids.

This sequence joins TRBV19 and TRBJ1-1, with D possibly TRBD1 on 5 matching bases. The CDR3 is 14 residues long. Deletions cut 6 bases from V and 0 bases from J, with 11 bases between. Germline CDR1 reads LNHDA; CDR2 reads SQIVND (reference sequence). The DNA for the CDR3 is TGTGCCAGTAGCCCGACAGTCCTGAACACTGAAGCTTTCTTT. It codes for CASSPTVLNTEAFF. Full variable domain (rest looked up from reference TRBV19 and TRBJ1-1): DGGITQSPKYLFRKEGQNVTLSCEQNLNHDAMYWYRQDPGQGLRLIYYSQIVNDFQKGDIAEGYSVSREKKESFPLTVTSAQKNPTAFYLCASSPTVLNTEAFFGQGTRLTVV.

The chain links TRBV9 to TRBJ2-2; TRBD1 matches 7 bases. CDR1 and CDR2 from the germline V gene are SGDLS and YYNGEE. This CDR3 has 16 residues. Trimming removed 4 bases from V and 1 base from J; junction bases left unmatched: 7. The CDR3 here is CASSPRDSKNTGELFF. DNA of the CDR3: TGTGCCAGCAGCCCTAGGGACAGCAAGAACACCGGGGAGCTGTTTTTT.

The chain combines TRBV10-1 with TRBJ2-2, with a possible D match to TRBD1 (5 bases). Germline values: CDR1 WNHNN, CDR2 SYGVQD (reference sequence). V was pared by 5 bases and J by 0 bases, with 7 bases between. This CDR3 comprises 14 residues. CDR3 nucleotides: TGCGCCAGCAGTTTGACAGCGAACACCGGGGAGCTGTTTTTT. Translating gives CASSLTANTGELFF.

This clone was counted a single time. The genes are TRBV3-1 (or the pseudogene TRBV3-2) and TRBJ1-3; the match to TRBD1 covers 10 bases. Germline-derived CDR1 and CDR2 are LGHDT and YNNKEL (reference sequence). The CDR3 consists of 16 residues. The V and J ends lost 6 bases and 0 bases, in that order; junction bases with no gene match: 5. CDR3 sequence: CASSYRDRGSGNTIYF. DNA for the CDR3: TGTGCCAGCAGTTACCGGGACAGGGGCTCTGGAAACACCATATATTTT.

The chain combines TRBV6-5 with TRBJ1-4; D might be TRBD1 (5 bases). Trimming left V 0 bases short and J 0 bases short, with 8 bases between. The CDR3 has 16 amino acids. CDR1 MNHEY and CDR2 SVGAGI come from the germline V gene. The CDR3 sequence: CASSYSGRATNEKLFF. The CDR3 nucleotides are TGTGCCAGCAGTTACTCAGGCAGGGCAACTAATGAAAAACTGTTTTTT.

This rearrangement joins TRBV18 to TRBJ1-3, with a possible D match to TRBD1 (5 bases). The CDR3 length is 17 residues. Between the trimmed V and J ends, which lost 4 bases and 0 bases, there was a span of 16 bases. Per the germline V gene, CDR1 is KGHSH and CDR2 is LQKENI. For the CDR3, the DNA is TGTGCCAGCTCACAATCGACAGCCGCCAGCTCTGGAAACACCATATATTTT. Protein product: CASSQSTAASSGNTIYF.

The V and J genes are TRBV5-4 and TRBJ1-1, with 7 bases that match TRBD1. Germline trimming cut 0 bases from V and 6 bases from J; bases unmatched to any gene: 8. Germline V gene data show CDR1 as SGHNT and CDR2 as YYREEE (reference sequence). The CDR3 length is 15 residues. DNA for the CDR3: TGTGCCAGCAGCTTGGGTATAGGGGGCGGCGCTGAAGCTTTCTTT. Translation gives CASSLGIGGGAEAFF.

V is TRBV6-1 and J is TRBJ2-7, with TRBD1 as a possible D gene (5 bases). The CDR3 has 15 amino acids. The ends were cut back, 1 base at V and 3 bases at J, with 13 bases in the middle. Germline V gene lookup returns CDR1 MNHNS and CDR2 SASEGT. CDR3 sequence (DNA): TGTGCCAGCAGTGAAGGCCGTTCTCAGGGCTACGAGCAGTACTTC. This encodes CASSEGRSQGYEQYF.

The gene calls are TRBV12-5 and TRBJ2-1, with 8 positions matching TRBD2. Germline V gene sequence: CDR1 LGHNT, CDR2 FRNRAP. The CDR3 has 15 amino acids. The V segment lost 3 bases and the J segment 6 bases; nucleotides outside the gene matches: 7. The CDR3 DNA is TGTGCTAGTGGTTTTCGGCGGGGGGAGTTCAATGAGCAGTTCTTC. As protein: CASGFRRGEFNEQFF.

The sample holds a few counts of this clone. The chain uses TRBV27 and TRBJ1-5; no clear D. CDR3 length equals 12 residues. Germline CDR1 and CDR2: MNHEY and SMNVEV (reference sequence). Trimming shortened V by 3 bases and J by 6 bases, and 6 bases separated the two germline ends. For the CDR3, the DNA is TGTGCCAGCAGTTTTTCGGGTCAGCCCCAGCATTTT. Amino acid sequence: CASSFSGQPQHF.

This clone was seen a handful of times. The rearrangement joins TRBV19 to TRBJ2-5; TRBD2 is a possible D gene (7 bases). Germline values: CDR1 LNHDA, CDR2 SQIVND (reference sequence). Trimming removed 1 base at V and 5 bases at J, with 11 bases between. The CDR3 covers 14 residues. The CDR3 DNA reads TGTGCCAGTAGTATAGCTGGGGGGGCGGAGACCCAGTACTTC. Encoded protein: CASSIAGGAETQYF.

The chain is built from TRBV7-2 and TRBJ2-7, with 7 positions matching TRBD2. J was trimmed by 2 bases and V by 1 base; bases with no gene match: 8. Germline values: CDR1 SGHTA, CDR2 FQGNSA. CDR3 length equals 16 residues. DNA for the CDR3: TGTGCCAGCAGCTTAGTTCGAGCGGGGATAACCTACGAGCAGTACTTC. It codes for CASSLVRAGITYEQYF.

V gene TRBV10-3 combines with J gene TRBJ1-6; TRBD1 is a possible D gene (6 bases). The CDR3 runs 13 residues. V was cut by 5 bases and J by 9 bases, with 11 bases left in between. The V gene's germline CDR1 is ENHRY and CDR2 SYGVKD. The CDR3 DNA reads TGTGCCATCAGTTCACAGGGAACTTCACCCCTCCACTTT. Protein: CAISSQGTSPLHF.

This chain connects TRBV11-2 to TRBJ1-5; 7 nucleotides agree with TRBD1. The trim removed 6 bases at V and 4 bases at J, leaving 9 bases unmatched. Germline CDR1 and CDR2: SGHAT and FQNNGV. The CDR3 is made up of 15 amino acids. CDR3 in DNA: TGTGCCAGCAGAAGATCGGGACAGACTAATCAGCCCCAGCATTTT. This gives the protein CASRRSGQTNQPQHF.

This sequence joins TRBV18 and TRBJ2-3, with 9 bases fitting TRBD2. Germline V lookup: CDR1 KGHSH, CDR2 LQKENI. CDR3 length: 18 residues. J gave up 4 bases and V 3 bases, and 14 bases lay outside the gene matches. The CDR3, as DNA: TGTGCCAGCTCACCCACAATAGCGGGGGCCCCGAGCGCAGATACGCAGTATTTT. This gives the protein CASSPTIAGAPSADTQYF.

Sample share makes this clone medium-sized (0.01 to 0.1%). The gene calls are TRBV12-3 or TRBV12-4 and TRBJ1-1, with TRBD1 matching 9 bases. The CDR3 has 11 residues. The junction had 8 bases not matched to a gene; V was cut back by 10 bases and J by 11 bases. Written as DNA, the CDR3 is TGTGCCAATGGACAGGGGAAGATCGCTTTCTTT. Residues: CANGQGKIAFF.

V usage is TRBV4-1 and J usage is TRBJ2-1; TRBD2 matches 11 bases. This CDR3 is built from 13 residues. CDR1 MGHRA and CDR2 YSYEKL come from the germline V gene. V lost 1 base to trimming and J lost 10 bases; unmatched junction nucleotides: 0. The CDR3 is CASSQGLAGEQFF. The CDR3 nucleotides are TGCGCCAGCAGCCAAGGACTAGCGGGGGAGCAGTTCTTC.

CDR3 in amino acids: CASSPGQESGYTF. In nucleotides, the CDR3 is TGTGCCAGCAGCCCCGGACAGGAGAGTGGCTACACCTTC. The gene calls are TRBV7-3 and TRBJ1-2; TRBD1 aligns across 7 bases. J lost 7 bases, V lost 5 bases, and 7 bases had no gene match. Germline lookup yields CDR1 SGHTA and CDR2 FQGTGA. This CDR3 contains 13 residues.